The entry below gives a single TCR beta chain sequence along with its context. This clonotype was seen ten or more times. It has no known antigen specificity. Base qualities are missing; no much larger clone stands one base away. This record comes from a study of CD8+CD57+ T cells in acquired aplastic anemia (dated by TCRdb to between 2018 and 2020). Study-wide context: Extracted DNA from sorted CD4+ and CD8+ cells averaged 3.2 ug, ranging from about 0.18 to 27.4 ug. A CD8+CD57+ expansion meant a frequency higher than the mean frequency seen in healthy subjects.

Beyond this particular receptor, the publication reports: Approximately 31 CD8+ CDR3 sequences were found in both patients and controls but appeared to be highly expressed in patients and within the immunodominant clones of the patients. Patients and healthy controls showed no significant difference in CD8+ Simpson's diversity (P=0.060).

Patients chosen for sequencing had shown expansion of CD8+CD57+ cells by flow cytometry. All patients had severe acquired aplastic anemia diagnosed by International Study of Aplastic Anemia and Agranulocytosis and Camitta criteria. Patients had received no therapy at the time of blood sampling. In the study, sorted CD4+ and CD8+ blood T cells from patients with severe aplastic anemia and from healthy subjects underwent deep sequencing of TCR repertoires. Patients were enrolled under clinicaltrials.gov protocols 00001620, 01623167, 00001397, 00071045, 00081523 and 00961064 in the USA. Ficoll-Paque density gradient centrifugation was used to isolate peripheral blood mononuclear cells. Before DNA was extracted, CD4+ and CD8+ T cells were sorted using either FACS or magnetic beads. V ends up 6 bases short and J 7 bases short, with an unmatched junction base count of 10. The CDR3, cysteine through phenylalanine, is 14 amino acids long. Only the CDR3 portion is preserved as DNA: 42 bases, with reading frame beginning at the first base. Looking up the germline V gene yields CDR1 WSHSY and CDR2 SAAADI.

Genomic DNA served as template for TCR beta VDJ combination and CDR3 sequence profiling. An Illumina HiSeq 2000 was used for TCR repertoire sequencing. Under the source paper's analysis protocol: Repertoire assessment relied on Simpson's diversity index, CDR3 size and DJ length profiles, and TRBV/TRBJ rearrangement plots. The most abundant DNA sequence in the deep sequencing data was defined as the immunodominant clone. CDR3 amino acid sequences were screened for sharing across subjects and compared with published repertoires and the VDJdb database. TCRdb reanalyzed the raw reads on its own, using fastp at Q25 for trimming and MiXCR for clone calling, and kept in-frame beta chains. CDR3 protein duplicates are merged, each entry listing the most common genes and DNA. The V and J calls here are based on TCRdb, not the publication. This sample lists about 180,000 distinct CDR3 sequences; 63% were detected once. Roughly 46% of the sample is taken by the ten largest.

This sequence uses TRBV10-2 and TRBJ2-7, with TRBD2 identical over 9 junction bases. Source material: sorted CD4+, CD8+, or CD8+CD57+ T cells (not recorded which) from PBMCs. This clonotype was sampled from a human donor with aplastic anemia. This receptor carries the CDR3 CASRPGLALREQYF. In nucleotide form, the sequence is TGCGCCAGCAGGCCGGGACTAGCCTTACGGGAGCAGTACTTC.